This T cell receptor beta chain was documented in a study of blood T cell repertoires in COVID-19. Per the germline V gene, CDR1 is SNHLY and CDR2 is FYNNEI. The ends lost 3 bases at V and 6 bases at J; junction bases unmatched: 9. The CDR3 loop spans 15 amino acids. Clones were read by immunoSEQ multiplex PCR, and TCRdb kept only the in-frame ones, dropping some. Among about 71,000 clones, 83% were seen once, and the ten largest hold around 6.9%. The rearrangement joins TRBV2 to TRBJ1-1; the match to TRBD1 covers 8 bases. This sequence originates from a man aged 30 to 39 with COVID-19, enrolled during active disease. Sequencing was performed on peripheral blood. The CDR3 protein is CASSESGGFSAEAFF. The CDR3 DNA is TGTGCCAGCAGTGAGTCAGGGGGCTTTAGCGCTGAAGCTTTCTTT.